Listed below are T cell receptor beta chains from one sample, sequenced in a study of T cell responses to AZD1222 COVID-19 vaccine. Using immunoSEQ multiplex PCR, the repertoire was profiled, and TCRdb retains in-frame clones only, with some absent. Seen here are 200,000 or so clones, approximately 90% observed once, and the top ten hold nearly 1%. Sequencing was performed on peripheral blood, taken on day 0 of AZD1222 vaccination. The receptors come from an adult in good health. The CDR3 runs from the conserved cysteine through the conserved F or W. A D gene is named only where the DNA matches it firmly. Clone size, where shown, is once, few, many, or a class for clones that have expanded.

clone size	D gene	J gene	V gene	CDR3 protein	CDR3 DNA
NA	NA	TRBJ2-5	TRBV11-1	CASSLAQGIETQYF	TGTGCCAGCAGCTTAGCGCAGGGAATTGAGACCCAGTACTTC
NA	NA	TRBJ1-5	TRBV6-5	CASSYAGSNQPQHF	TGTGCCAGCAGTTACGCGGGTAGCAATCAGCCCCAGCATTTT
NA	TRBD1	TRBJ2-1	TRBV28	CASTGTGGYEQFF	TGTGCCAGCACCGGGACAGGGGGTTATGAGCAGTTCTTC
once	NA	TRBJ1-1	TRBV9	CASSDPRGVEAFF	TGTGCCAGCAGCGACCCCAGGGGAGTTGAAGCTTTCTTT
NA	NA	TRBJ2-1	TRBV5-1	CASSKDREGPDEQFF	TGCGCCAGCAGCAAGGACAGGGAGGGGCCCGATGAGCAGTTCTTC
NA	NA	TRBJ1-4	TRBV21-1	CASTVVQKLFF	TGTGCCAGCACCGTAGTTCAAAAACTGTTTTTT
NA	NA	TRBJ1-1	TRBV20-1	CSASPGSTEAFF	TGCAGTGCTAGTCCTGGGAGCACTGAAGCTTTCTTT
once	NA	TRBJ2-7	TRBV5-6	CASSLSRAHEQYF	TGTGCCAGCAGCTTGTCTAGAGCCCACGAGCAGTACTTC
few	TRBD2	TRBJ2-3	TRBV20-1	CSGIAGDTQYF	TGCAGTGGAATAGCGGGAGATACGCAGTATTTT
NA	TRBD1	TRBJ2-7	TRBV12-3/TRBV12-4	CASSLGTGGQYF	TGTGCCAGCAGTTTGGGGACAGGGGGGCAGTACTTC
NA	NA	TRBJ1-1	TRBV21-1	CASSKRDRGLDTEAFF	TGTGCCAGCAGCAAACGGGACAGGGGGCTCGACACTGAAGCTTTCTTT
NA	TRBD1	TRBJ1-1	TRBV9	CASSAPTGATEAFF	TGTGCCAGCAGCGCCCCTACAGGGGCCACTGAAGCTTTCTTT
once	NA	TRBJ1-3	TRBV5-6	CASSLGTYGNTIYF	TGTGCCAGCAGCTTGGGGACGTATGGAAACACCATATATTTT
NA	TRBD1	TRBJ2-5	TRBV4-3	CASSQGDREETQYF	TGCGCCAGCAGCCAAGGGGACAGGGAAGAGACCCAGTACTTC
NA	NA	TRBJ2-2	TRBV19	CASSELLTGELFF	TGTGCCAGTAGCGAACTCCTCACCGGGGAGCTGTTTTTT
NA	NA	TRBJ1-2	TRBV19	CASSTDWDSYGYTF	TGTGCCAGTAGTACTGATTGGGACTCCTATGGCTACACCTTC
once	TRBD2	TRBJ2-3	TRBV9	CASTGLAGATTDTQYF	TGTGCCAGCACAGGACTAGCGGGGGCCACCACAGATACGCAGTATTTT
NA	TRBD1	TRBJ1-1	TRBV6-5	CASSSGQMNTEAFF	TGTGCCAGCAGCTCGGGACAGATGAACACTGAAGCTTTCTTT
NA	TRBD2	TRBJ2-1	TRBV9	CASSVGTSDNEQFF	TGTGCCAGCAGCGTAGGGACTAGCGACAATGAGCAGTTCTTC
NA	NA	TRBJ2-3	TRBV13	CASSFEESDTQYF	TGTGCCAGCAGCTTCGAGGAATCGGATACGCAGTATTTT
many	TRBD2	TRBJ2-1	TRBV7-9	CASSLGGLAGLNEQFF	TGTGCCAGCAGCTTGGGTGGGCTAGCGGGGCTCAATGAGCAGTTCTTC
NA	TRBD2	TRBJ2-1	TRBV27	CASSSSGGYNEQFF	TGTGCCAGCAGTTCAAGCGGGGGCTACAATGAGCAGTTCTTC
NA	NA	TRBJ2-3	TRBV19	CASSISSSTSTDTQYF	TGTGCCAGTAGTATAAGTTCCAGCACTAGCACAGATACGCAGTATTTT
NA	NA	TRBJ1-2	TRBV6-5	CASGQLGGTNYGYTF	TGTGCCAGCGGCCAGCTCGGGGGCACTAACTATGGCTACACCTTC
NA	NA	TRBJ2-7	TRBV28	CASSHRVGLATGEQYF	TGTGCCAGCAGCCACCGCGTAGGGCTAGCGACCGGGGAGCAGTACTTC
few	NA	TRBJ1-5	TRBV7-2	CASSLSAGSNQPQHF	TGTGCCAGCAGCTTATCGGCAGGGAGCAATCAGCCCCAGCATTTT
NA	TRBD2	TRBJ2-3	TRBV5-1	CASSLEGGYGTSGDTDTQYF	TGCGCCAGCAGCTTGGAAGGGGGATATGGAACTAGCGGAGACACAGATACGCAGTATTTT
NA	NA	TRBJ1-2	TRBV9	CASSGGRKTDGYTF	TGTGCCAGCAGCGGCGGACGGAAGACCGATGGCTACACCTTC
NA	NA	TRBJ1-5	TRBV21-1	CASSPVGDQPQHF	TGTGCCAGCAGCCCTGTGGGGGATCAGCCCCAGCATTTT
NA	NA	TRBJ2-7	TRBV27	CASSSDTGEYF	TGTGCCAGCAGTTCGGACACGGGGGAGTACTTC
NA	NA	TRBJ2-3	TRBV11-2	CASSFLSAPSPMGTQYF	TGTGCCAGCAGCTTTTTATCAGCCCCGAGCCCCATGGGTACGCAGTATTTT
NA	NA	TRBJ1-1	TRBV14	CASSPGLPEAFF	TGTGCCAGCAGCCCGGGTCTCCCTGAAGCTTTCTTT
NA	NA	TRBJ1-4	TRBV28	CASSFPTTNEKLFF	TGTGCCAGCAGTTTTCCTACAACTAATGAAAAACTGTTTTTT
NA	NA	TRBJ2-7	TRBV6-6	CASSYTREYEQYF	TGTGCCAGCAGTTACACAAGAGAGTACGAGCAGTACTTC
NA	TRBD2	TRBJ2-5	TRBV27	CASSSLAGMKETQYF	TGTGCCAGCAGTTCCCTAGCGGGTATGAAAGAGACCCAGTACTTC
NA	TRBD2	TRBJ2-2	TRBV4-3	CASSQVPYFLAGANTGELFF	TGCGCCAGCAGCCAAGTCCCCTACTTTCTAGCGGGGGCGAACACCGGGGAGCTGTTTTTT
NA	NA	TRBJ2-1	TRBV27	CASSSGLGGGNEQFF	TGTGCCAGCAGTTCCGGACTTGGGGGTGGAAATGAGCAGTTCTTC
NA	TRBD1	TRBJ2-5	TRBV19	CASSIGQGFRETQYF	TGTGCCAGTAGCATCGGACAGGGTTTTCGAGAGACCCAGTACTTC
NA	TRBD1	TRBJ1-5	TRBV7-9	CASSSTGAQPQHF	TGTGCCAGCAGCTCGACAGGGGCTCAGCCCCAGCATTTT
once	NA	TRBJ2-7	TRBV6-2/TRBV6-3	CASSYRAAGQLAYEQYF	TGTGCCAGCAGTTACCGTGCGGCCGGACAGCTAGCCTACGAGCAGTACTTC
NA	NA	TRBJ2-7	TRBV12-3/TRBV12-4	CASSPDQYEQYF	TGTGCCAGCAGTCCCGACCAGTACGAGCAGTACTTC
NA	TRBD1	TRBJ1-2	TRBV2	CASSELGQGSNGYTF	TGTGCCAGCAGTGAACTTGGACAGGGCTCCAATGGCTACACCTTC
NA	TRBD1	TRBJ1-2	TRBV7-2	CASSFLTGSGYTF	TGTGCCAGCAGCTTCCTGACAGGGTCTGGCTACACCTTC
NA	NA	TRBJ2-5	TRBV14	CASSQDRTFQETQYF	TGTGCCAGCAGCCAAGATAGGACATTTCAAGAGACCCAGTACTTC
NA	TRBD1	TRBJ2-1	TRBV4-2	CASSQEGTGGYNEQFF	TGTGCCAGCAGCCAGGAAGGGACAGGGGGTTACAATGAGCAGTTCTTC
NA	NA	TRBJ1-2	TRBV6-1	CASSESWIPGGPGDGYTF	TGTGCCAGCAGTGAATCCTGGATTCCCGGGGGTCCAGGGGATGGCTACACCTTC
NA	TRBD1	TRBJ1-2	TRBV19	CASTPGQGFFRNYGYTF	TGTGCCAGTACCCCGGGACAGGGTTTTTTTAGGAACTATGGCTACACCTTC
NA	TRBD1	TRBJ1-2	TRBV6-5	CASKIRTGDYGYTF	TGTGCCAGCAAAATCCGGACAGGGGATTATGGCTACACCTTC
NA	NA	TRBJ1-5	TRBV3-1/TRBV3-2	CASSQDRDQPQHF	TGTGCCAGCAGCCAAGATAGGGATCAGCCCCAGCATTTT
NA	NA	TRBJ2-1	TRBV5-1	CASSTGPYNEQFF	TGCGCCAGCAGCACCGGACCATACAATGAGCAGTTCTTC
NA	TRBD1	TRBJ2-7	TRBV19	CASTQPGQNYEQYF	TGTGCCAGTACCCAACCGGGACAGAACTACGAGCAGTACTTC
NA	TRBD2	TRBJ2-1	TRBV11-1	CASVGGTSSYNEQFF	TGTGCCAGCGTAGGCGGGACTAGCTCCTACAATGAGCAGTTCTTC
NA	NA	TRBJ2-7	TRBV28	CASSPQWVTYEQYF	TGTGCCAGCAGTCCGCAATGGGTTACCTACGAGCAGTACTTC
NA	TRBD2	TRBJ2-4	TRBV7-2	CASSPVAGKNIQYF	TGTGCCAGCAGCCCCGTAGCGGGAAAAAACATTCAGTACTTC
NA	TRBD1	TRBJ2-7	TRBV7-8	CASRKSPLRGLYEQYF	TGTGCCAGCAGGAAATCGCCTCTCAGGGGGCTCTACGAGCAGTACTTC
NA	TRBD1	TRBJ1-4	TRBV7-8	CASSKDSGGTNEKLFF	TGTGCCAGCAGCAAAGACTCAGGGGGCACTAATGAAAAACTGTTTTTT
NA	TRBD2	TRBJ2-6	TRBV11-2	CASSFGRAGANVLTF	TGTGCCAGCAGCTTTGGGAGGGCTGGGGCCAACGTCCTGACTTTC